This T cell receptor beta chain was identified in a study of control samples from healthy donors and cancer patients (dated by TCRdb to the early 2020s). Of note for this clone: The specificity of this receptor is unknown. No base qualities exist here, and no much larger clone lies one base off it.

From the cysteine through the phenylalanine, the CDR3 covers 15 amino acids. CDR3 DNA is the only sequence kept; it has 45 bases, read in frame from the first base. Deletion took 0 bases off V and 2 bases off J, with a span of 7 bases between the germline ends. Via the germline V gene, CDR1 is SGHDN and CDR2 FVKESK. Receptor amplification or capture employed the immunoSEQ multiplex PCR assay. TCRdb carries this immuneACCESS record with in-frame sequences only. Its versions omit some clonotypes, under half of them owing to an unresolved V gene in the studies checked, with the rest unexplained. This sample comprises more than 60,000 clones, around 90% of them detected only once. 5.5% to 7% of the sample belongs to the ten largest clones.

This clonotype originated in a man between 60 and 75 years old with colorectal cancer. The sequencing input was PBMCs. The rearrangement combines TRBV14 with TRBJ2-2, with the D gene not clear enough to name. In nucleotides, the sequence is TGTGCCAGCAGCCAAGATGGCCCTAACACCGGGGAGCTGTTTTTT. This is translated as CASSQDGPNTGELFF.